The rows below give T cell receptor beta chains drawn from one sample of a study of blood T cell repertoires in COVID-19. Assay used: immunoSEQ multiplex PCR; TCRdb lists only in-frame clones, some missing. This repertoire shows around 130,000 clones, 84% found once; its top ten account for 12%. The sequenced material came from peripheral blood. These receptors were taken from a woman aged 55-75 years with acute or convalescent COVID-19. The CDR3 runs from the conserved cysteine through the conserved F or W. Fields, in order: D gene, clone size, J gene, CDR3 length, V gene, CDR3 DNA, CDR3 protein. A D gene is named only where the DNA matches it firmly. Expanded clones are given a class, and other clones once, few, many or no size at all.

. . TRBJ2-1 15 TRBV10-3 TGTGCCATCAGCAAAACAGGGGGGGCTTACAATGAGCAGTTCTTC CAISKTGGAYNEQFF
. few TRBJ2-3 17 TRBV7-5 TGTGTCAGAAGCTTAGGCCGGGACAGGGGGCTGAAAGATACGCAGTATTTT CVRSLGRDRGLKDTQYF
TRBD1 . TRBJ1-1 14 TRBV6-6 TGTGCCAGCAGTAGACAGGGGGATTACACTGAAGCTTTCTTT CASSRQGDYTEAFF
. . TRBJ1-1 15 TRBV6-5 TGTGCCAGCAGTCCCCGGCGGACAGCTACCACTGAAGCTTTCTTT CASSPRRTATTEAFF
TRBD2 few TRBJ2-5 16 TRBV10-3 TGTGCCATCAGTGGGGCCCTAGCGGGGGTTCAAGAGACCCAGTACTTC CAISGALAGVQETQYF
TRBD2 . TRBJ2-5 14 TRBV18 TGTGCCAGCTCACTGGGGAGGGTCCAAGAGACCCAGTACTTC CASSLGRVQETQYF
. . TRBJ1-3 16 TRBV3-1/TRBV3-2 TGTGCCAGCAGCCAAGGTAGCGGGCTCTCTGGAAACACCATATATTTT CASSQGSGLSGNTIYF
TRBD2 . TRBJ2-5 16 TRBV24-1 TGTGCCACCAGTGACCCCTCGGGGGGGCGTATCGAGACCCAGTACTTC CATSDPSGGRIETQYF
TRBD1 . TRBJ1-1 15 TRBV9 TGTGCCAGCAGCGTAGTGACAGGGCGGTACACTGAAGCTTTCTTT CASSVVTGRYTEAFF
. . TRBJ1-2 14 TRBV6-2/TRBV6-3 TGTGCCAGCAGCCGCCCCCAGGAGGACTATGGCTACACCTTC CASSRPQEDYGYTF